The 5 T cell receptor beta chains given below trace back to one sample, sequenced in a study of identical twins. TCRdb recomputed calls from the 5' RACE reads with MiXCR, one row per CDR3 protein. The data show about 700,000 distinct CDR3 sequences, over 8.5% seen once. Another study also made use of these data, one on yellow fever vaccine responses in identical twins.

The specimen was PBMCs. These receptors all stem from a woman younger than 35 in good health.

This clonotype showed up just a few times. The chain carries TRBV13 and TRBJ2-1, with TRBD2 matching 7 bases. The length of the CDR3 is 17 residues. V lost 7 bases and J lost 4; bases outside the gene matches: 16. Germline assignment: CDR1 PRHDT and CDR2 FYEKMQ (reference sequence). CDR3 in amino acids: CASTNRRTGGRYNEQFF. CDR3 bases: TGTGCCAGCACCAACAGAAGGACGGGGGGACGATACAATGAGCAGTTCTTC.

This clonotype was observed many times. This chain links TRBV7-9 with TRBJ2-1, with 7 nucleotides matching TRBD2. The length of the CDR3 is 16 residues. The germline V gene has CDR1 SEHNR and CDR2 FQNEAQ (reference sequence). The junction had 11 bases not matched to a gene; V was cut back by 3 bases and J by 6 bases. CDR3: CASSFFRLGGFNEQFF. CDR3 bases: TGTGCCAGCAGCTTTTTCAGACTGGGGGGGTTCAATGAGCAGTTCTTC.

In its sample, this clonotype was seen a few times. V usage is TRBV12-3 or TRBV12-4 and J usage is TRBJ2-2; 7 bases line up with TRBD2. The CDR3 runs to 16 residues. V trimming: 5 bases; J trimming: 4 bases; junction bases outside the gene matches: 10. In DNA form, the CDR3 reads TGTGCCAGCAGTCCGGGGCAAGCGGGGCGCACCGGGGAGCTGTTTTTT. This translates into CASSPGQAGRTGELFF.

This sequence joins TRBV19 and TRBJ1-5; tentative D call: TRBD1 (6 bases). Between the trimmed V and J ends, which lost 5 bases and 2 bases, there was a span of 16 bases. The CDR3 sequence is 16 residues long. Germline V gives CDR1 LNHDA, CDR2 SQIVND (reference sequence). The CDR3 DNA reads TGTGCCAGTAGTCCCCGACAGGTGGCGGGCAATCAGCCCCAGCATTTT. This codes for CASSPRQVAGNQPQHF.

There are many counts of this clonotype. The rearrangement joins TRBV7-3 to TRBJ2-5, with 8 bases fitting TRBD1. V shed 3 bases, J shed 4 bases, and the junction held 1 base outside the gene matches. The CDR3 consists of 13 residues. Germline CDR1 and CDR2: SGHTA and FQGTGA. The CDR3 DNA reads TGTGCCAGCAGCTTCGGACAGGGAGAGACCCAGTACTTC. Its translation is CASSFGQGETQYF. Filled out from reference TRBV7-3 and TRBJ2-5, the complete variable domain reads GAGVSQTPSNKVTEKGKYVELRCDPISGHTALYWYRQSLGQGPEFLIYFQGTGAADDSGLPNDRFFAVRPEGSVSTLKIQRTERGDSAVYLCASSFGQGETQYFGPGTRLLVL.